The 16 T cell receptor beta chains below were found in one sample sequenced in a study of T-cell reconstitution after alpha-beta-depleted transplantation in children. Researchers prepared the TCRbeta library using unique molecular identifiers, the study reports. TCRdb reprocessed the PCR reads via MiXCR and lists one record per CDR3 protein. The sample lists some 640,000 distinct CDR3 sequences, roughly 15% occurring once. This specimen was PBMCs from the stem cell graft donor, taken from the stem cell graft. The receptors derive from a human donor who donated a stem cell graft to a child with acute myeloid leukemia.

This clonotype was observed at least ten times. The V call is TRBV5-5, the J call TRBJ2-7; 7 positions match TRBD1. Losses at the gene ends were 4 bases for V and 0 bases for J; bases not matched to a gene: 7. The CDR3 sequence is 15 residues long. Germline V gene lookup returns CDR1 SGHKS and CDR2 YYEKEE (reference sequence). The CDR3: CASSGQVSPSYEQYV. In nucleotides, the CDR3 is TGTGCCAGCAGCGGACAGGTTTCCCCCTCCTACGAGCAGTACGTC.

This clonotype appeared a few times. J is TRBJ1-2 and V is TRBV5-1, with D unclear. The germline CDR1 and CDR2 sequences are SGHRS and YFSETQ. The CDR3 covers 14 residues. V dropped 4 bases and J dropped 5 bases, with 15 bases sitting between them. CDR3 sequence reads: CASSEDWSPYGYTF. The CDR3 coding sequence is TGCGCCAGCAGCGAGGACTGGAGCCCTTATGGCTACACCTTC. Full variable domain (remainder filled in from reference TRBV5-1 and TRBJ1-2): KAGVTQTPRYLIKTRGQQVTLSCSPISGHRSVSWYQQTPGQGLQFLFEYFSETQRNKGNFPGRFSGRQFSNSRSEMNVSTLELGDSALYLCASSEDWSPYGYTFGSGTRLTVV.

Many counts were recorded for this clonotype. The V call is TRBV10-3, the J call TRBJ1-6; D might be TRBD1 (5 bases). Per germline, CDR1 ENHRY and CDR2 SYGVKD. The ends were cut back, 8 bases at V and 0 bases at J, with 17 bases in the middle. This CDR3 contains 17 residues. This chain's CDR3 is CAIRQKWGSSYNSPLHF. The DNA for the CDR3 is TGTGCCATCCGACAAAAGTGGGGGAGCTCCTATAATTCACCCCTCCACTTT.

The chain has TRBV5-1 and TRBJ1-2; possibly TRBD1 for D (6 bases). V lost 3 bases, J lost 4 bases, and 19 bases lay in between. The CDR3 extends over 16 amino acids. Germline-derived CDR1 and CDR2 are SGHRS and YFSETQ. The CDR3 DNA is TGCGCCAGCAGCTCGGGGTACGGGGGGCGCAGCTATGGCTACACCTTC. Residues: CASSSGYGGRSYGYTF. Full variable domain (remainder filled in from reference TRBV5-1 and TRBJ1-2): KAGVTQTPRYLIKTRGQQVTLSCSPISGHRSVSWYQQTPGQGLQFLFEYFSETQRNKGNFPGRFSGRQFSNSRSEMNVSTLELGDSALYLCASSSGYGGRSYGYTFGSGTRLTVV.

This chain uses TRBV5-1 with TRBJ2-1; a weak D match, TRBD2 (6 bases). Germline CDR1 SGHRS, CDR2 YFSETQ. Between the trimmed V and J ends, which lost 4 bases and 3 bases, there was a span of 23 bases. The length of the CDR3 is 18 residues. CDR3: CASSLRLTRAGNYNEQFF. The CDR3 DNA sequence: TGCGCCAGCAGCCTGCGATTGACCCGGGCGGGAAACTACAATGAGCAGTTCTTC.

A word on this clonotype: Just one base apart from a much larger clone, this may be a read error. The chain joins TRBV5-6 to TRBJ2-1; 9 nucleotides match TRBD2. Germline loops: CDR1 SGHDT, CDR2 YYEEEE. V shed 1 base, J shed 4 bases, and the junction held 3 bases outside the gene matches. CDR3 size: 15 residues. CDR3 amino acids: CASSLIAGVYNEQFF. CDR3 nucleotide sequence: TGTGCCAGCAGCTTGATAGCGGGGGTTTACAATGAGCAGTTCTTC.

V is TRBV12-3 or TRBV12-4 and J is TRBJ2-2; tentatively, D is TRBD2 (6 bases). This CDR3 comprises 14 residues. Between the trimmed V and J ends, which lost 6 bases and 2 bases, there was a span of 10 bases. The CDR3 DNA sequence: TGTGCCAGCAGATCCGGGAGAAACACCGGGGAGCTGTTTTTT. Encoded protein: CASRSGRNTGELFF.

Many counts were recorded for this clonotype. The chain has TRBV29-1 and TRBJ2-5, with 11 bases that match TRBD2. The CDR3 consists of 13 residues. Germline CDR1 reads SQVTM; CDR2 reads ANQGSEA. Unmatched junction bases numbered 5, after V lost 8 bases and J lost 3 bases. CDR3 DNA: TGCAGCCTAACACTAGCGGGGGAAGAGACCCAGTACTTC. Protein product: CSLTLAGEETQYF.

This clonotype was seen a few times. The chain employs TRBV7-8 and TRBJ1-5; D may be TRBD1 (5 bases). CDR3 size: 15 residues. CDR1 and CDR2 from the germline V gene are SGHVS and FQNEAQ. The V gene lost 5 bases and the J gene lost 4 bases, with 15 bases spanning the gap. The CDR3 here is CASSPATALNQPQHF. DNA for the CDR3: TGTGCCAGCAGCCCAGCGACAGCATTAAATCAGCCCCAGCATTTT.

This clonotype came up many times. This chain uses TRBV6-2 or TRBV6-3 with TRBJ2-7; no clear D gene. Between the trimmed V and J ends, which lost 5 bases and 3 bases, there was a span of 8 bases. The germline gives CDR1 MNHEY, CDR2 SVGEGT. The CDR3 totals 12 residues. Here the CDR3 DNA reads TGTGCCAGCAGTGATGTCTTCTACGAGCAGTACTTC. It encodes CASSDVFYEQYF.

On this clonotype itself: A much more abundant neighbour one base away suggests this may be a read error. V gene TRBV29-1 combines with J gene TRBJ1-2, with D unresolved. Germline V gives CDR1 SQVTM, CDR2 ANQGSEA. This CDR3 comprises 12 residues. V lost 7 bases and J lost 8, with 17 bases in between. The chain's CDR3 is CSADTAGRGYTF. The CDR3 DNA is TGCAGCGCTGACACAGCAGGTCGCGGCTACACCTTC.

This clonotype was observed a handful of times. The genes are TRBV27 and TRBJ2-7, with D possibly being TRBD1 (5 bases). From germline, CDR1 is MNHEY and CDR2 SMNVEV (reference sequence). The CDR3 extends over 12 amino acids. The V end was cut by 6 bases, the J end by 2 bases, with 8 bases between. CDR3 coding DNA: TGTGCCAGCAGAGCAGGGCCCTACGAGCAGTACTTC. This translates into CASRAGPYEQYF.

The CDR3 here is CASSHAGSGTGELFF. The CDR3 DNA reads TGCGCCAGCAGCCACGCAGGGTCTGGGACCGGGGAGCTGTTTTTT. J is TRBJ2-2 and V is TRBV5-1; TRBD1 is a possible D gene (5 bases). Between the trimmed V and J ends, which lost 4 bases and 5 bases, there was a span of 15 bases. The V gene's germline CDR1 is SGHRS and CDR2 YFSETQ. There are 15 residues in the CDR3.

J is TRBJ2-5 and V is TRBV2; D gene unclear. This CDR3 spans 13 amino acids. Trimming cost V 6 bases and J 3 bases, with 11 bases left between them. CDR1 and CDR2 from the germline V gene are SNHLY and FYNNEI. As DNA, the CDR3 is TGTGCCAGCAGCTTTAACATCAAAGAGACCCAGTACTTC. It yields the protein CASSFNIKETQYF. Filled out from reference TRBV2 and TRBJ2-5, the complete variable domain reads EPEVTQTPSHQVTQMGQEVILRCVPISNHLYFYWYRQILGQKVEFLVSFYNNEISEKSEIFDDQFSVERPDGSNFTLKIRSTKLEDSAMYFCASSFNIKETQYFGPGTRLLVL.

This clonotype has a count of ten or more. The chain employs TRBV29-1 and TRBJ2-3, with no clear D. The CDR3 length is 17 residues. V was clipped by 7 bases and J by 0 bases, with 23 bases between them. Per germline, CDR1 SQVTM and CDR2 ANQGSEA. CDR3 bases: TGCAGCGCCTCCTCCCTTCAGCAGGACCGTAGCACAGATACGCAGTATTTT. Translation gives CSASSLQQDRSTDTQYF.

The chain is built from TRBV27 and TRBJ1-5; 7 bases agree with TRBD1. The length of the CDR3 is 16 residues. V lost 6 bases and J lost 3; bases outside the gene matches: 11. The germline V gene encodes CDR1 MNHEY and CDR2 SMNVEV (reference sequence). The CDR3 sequence is CASSGRPGQHNQPQHF. Here the CDR3 DNA reads TGTGCCAGCAGCGGGCGCCCGGGACAGCACAATCAGCCCCAGCATTTT.